The 11 T cell receptor beta chains listed next were all sequenced from one sample in a study of cytomegalovirus exposure and HLA in healthy donors. A multiplex PCR was run with 60 Vbeta primers and 13 Jbeta primers. The protocol was immunoSEQ multiplex PCR, while the TCRdb copy is restricted to in-frame clones and leaves out a portion. The repertoire shows about 130,000 clones; the top ten hold around 2.7%. Sequencing was done on a sample of PBMCs. All receptors come from a man aged 30 to 45 in good health and CMV-seronegative.

The chain recombines TRBV19 with TRBJ2-2; D may be TRBD2 (7 bases). Trimming left V 5 bases short and J 4 bases short, with 14 bases between. The CDR3 runs to 15 residues. Germline CDR1 and CDR2: LNHDA and SQIVND (reference sequence). This chain's CDR3 is CASSVQGRGTGELFF. The CDR3 nucleotides read TGTGCCAGTAGTGTTCAGGGGAGGGGCACCGGGGAGCTGTTTTTT.

The chain employs TRBV6-6 and TRBJ2-7; 7 bases agree with TRBD1. The CDR3 covers 13 residues. J gave up 3 bases and V 7 bases, and 6 bases lay outside the gene matches. Germline V gene sequence: CDR1 MNHNY, CDR2 SVGAGI (reference sequence). The CDR3 nucleotides read TGTGCCAGCATCAGGGACAGCGGCTACGAGCAGTACTTC. Residues: CASIRDSGYEQYF.

V gene TRBV30 combines with J gene TRBJ2-7; TRBD2 aligns across 11 bases. CDR1 GTSNPN and CDR2 SVGIG come from the germline V gene (reference sequence). J lost 3 bases, V lost 1 base, and 5 bases had no gene match. The CDR3 extends over 15 amino acids. The DNA of the CDR3 is TGTGCCTGGAGTGAAGGGACTAGCGGAGACTACGAGCAGTACTTC. Protein product: CAWSEGTSGDYEQYF.

About this clone: Sequence at one end of the junction differs from germline and may be a read error. The chain links TRBV5-8 to TRBJ1-5; a weak D match, TRBD1 (6 bases). This CDR3 is built from 15 residues. Germline loops: CDR1 SGHTS, CDR2 YDEGEE. The CDR3 DNA sequence: TGTGCCAGCAGCGTCGCAGGGGCGAGCAGTCAGCCCCAGCATTTT. Its protein is CASSVAGASSQPQHF.

The chain carries TRBV2 and TRBJ1-1; 7 bases fit TRBD1. Germline V lookup: CDR1 SNHLY, CDR2 FYNNEI. J gave up 6 bases and V 7 bases, and 17 bases lay outside the gene matches. This CDR3 has 16 residues. The CDR3 here is CASIYRGLHVGSEAFF. DNA for the CDR3: TGTGCCAGCATCTACAGGGGACTCCACGTCGGATCTGAAGCTTTCTTT.

The chain recombines TRBV19 with TRBJ1-1, with D possibly being TRBD1 (5 bases). From germline, CDR1 is LNHDA and CDR2 SQIVND (reference sequence). The CDR3 is 15 amino acids. With 5 bases removed from V and 2 bases from J, the gap between germline ends came to 15 bases. CDR3 sequence (DNA): TGTGCCAGTAGTGAGTCAGGGTTGGGAAACACTGAAGCTTTCTTT. It codes for CASSESGLGNTEAFF.

The gene calls are TRBV9 and TRBJ1-2; TRBD1 might be the D (5 bases). There are 12 residues in the CDR3. Germline-derived CDR1 and CDR2 are SGDLS and YYNGEE. Between the trimmed V and J ends, which lost 5 bases and 7 bases, there was a span of 12 bases. For the CDR3, the DNA is TGTGCCAGCAGTCCATGGGGGGGTGGCTACACCTTC. The encoded protein is CASSPWGGGYTF.

The gene calls are TRBV6-1 and TRBJ2-7; 7 positions agree with TRBD2. The V and J ends lost 5 bases and 2 bases, in that order; junction bases with no gene match: 3. The CDR3 spans 13 residues. CDR1 and CDR2 (germline): MNHNS, SASEGT. CDR3 protein: CASSPSGTYEQYF. CDR3 DNA: TGTGCCAGCAGTCCTAGCGGCACCTACGAGCAGTACTTC.

The V gene is TRBV11-2, the J gene TRBJ2-1, with TRBD2 matching 9 bases. The V gene end was trimmed by 2 bases and the J gene end by 4 bases; junction bases not matched to a gene: 9. The CDR3 totals 17 residues. The germline CDR1 and CDR2 sequences are SGHAT and FQNNGV. CDR3 coding DNA: TGTGCCAGCAGCTTAAGTACCACTAGCGGGCGTTACAATGAGCAGTTCTTC. Amino acids: CASSLSTTSGRYNEQFF. The full variable domain, its missing parts supplied by reference TRBV11-2 and TRBJ2-1, is EAGVAQSPRYKIIEKRQSVAFWCNPISGHATLYWYQQILGQGPKLLIQFQNNGVVDDSQLPKDRFSAERLKGVDSTLKIQPAKLEDSAVYLCASSLSTTSGRYNEQFFGPGTRLTVL.

The rearrangement joins TRBV14 to TRBJ2-1, with TRBD2 identical over 8 bases. CDR1 is SGHDN, CDR2 FVKESK, per germline. The CDR3 totals 16 residues. V gave up 0 bases and J gave up 4 bases; unmatched junction bases: 5. The CDR3: CASSQEGGRWYNEQFF. CDR3 sequence (DNA): TGTGCCAGCAGCCAAGAGGGCGGGAGGTGGTACAATGAGCAGTTCTTC. The full variable domain, in which reference TRBV14 and TRBJ2-1 provide the parts outside the CDR3, is EAGVTQFPSHSVIEKGQTVTLRCDPISGHDNLYWYRRVMGKEIKFLLHFVKESKQDESGMPNNRFLAERTGGTYSTLKVQPAELEDSGVYFCASSQEGGRWYNEQFFGPGTRLTVL.

J is TRBJ1-1 and V is TRBV7-3, with D possibly matching TRBD1 (6 bases). This CDR3 has 12 residues. The germline CDR1 and CDR2 sequences are SGHTA and FQGTGA. V lost 6 bases and J lost 8, with 13 bases in between. The CDR3 DNA is TGTGCCAGCAGTATCTCGGGGGGCGAAGCTTTCTTT. This encodes CASSISGGEAFF.